This entry lists 24 T cell receptor beta chains sequenced from one sample in a study of neurological immune-mediated disorders. TCRdb reprocessed the 5' RACE reads with MiXCR, giving one entry per CDR3 protein. This sample yields about 79,000 distinct CDR3 sequences, of which 13% to 15% are seen a single time; under 7% belongs to the top ten. The sequenced sample was PBMCs. The receptors were gathered from a woman between 50 and 59 years old in good health.

This clonotype was detected ten times or more. V and J are TRBV5-1 and TRBJ2-1; 11 bases align to TRBD1. The CDR3 totals 15 residues. Germline CDR1 reads SGHRS; CDR2 reads YFSETQ. V trimming: 5 bases; J trimming: 3 bases; junction bases outside the gene matches: 4. CDR3 protein: CASRTGTGGYNEQFF. The CDR3, as DNA: TGCGCCAGCAGAACCGGGACAGGGGGCTACAATGAGCAGTTCTTC.

This clonotype appeared many times. The chain uses TRBV3-1 and TRBJ2-7; TRBD2 aligns across 10 bases. J lost 3 bases, V lost 1 base, and 3 bases had no gene match. CDR1 LGHDT and CDR2 YNNKEL come from the germline V gene (reference sequence). The CDR3 is 15 residues long. The CDR3 DNA follows: TGTGCCAGCAGCCAAGTAACTAGCGGGGACTACGAGCAGTACTTC. As protein: CASSQVTSGDYEQYF.

This clonotype was seen many times. The V call is TRBV6-5, the J call TRBJ1-1, with D possibly being TRBD1 (6 bases). Trimming stripped 3 bases from V and 8 bases from J, with 13 bases between. Germline loops: CDR1 MNHEY, CDR2 SVGAGI. The CDR3 spans 13 residues. For the CDR3, the DNA is TGTGCCAGCAGTTATTCGGACAGAAAGGAAGCTTTCTTT. Residues: CASSYSDRKEAFF.

As DNA, the CDR3 is TGTGCCAGCGTCCGGGACAGGACTAATGAAAAACTGTTTTTT. Protein: CASVRDRTNEKLFF. The gene calls are TRBV2 and TRBJ1-4, with TRBD1 matching 8 bases. This CDR3 has 14 amino acids. V lost 8 bases and J lost 2; bases outside the gene matches: 4. CDR1 and CDR2 (germline): SNHLY, FYNNEI.

The chain joins TRBV19 to TRBJ2-7; the match to TRBD1 covers 7 bases. CDR3 length equals 16 residues. V shed 8 bases, J shed 2 bases, and the junction held 15 bases outside the gene matches. Germline V gene data show CDR1 as LNHDA and CDR2 as SQIVND (reference sequence). The CDR3 loop reads CASSREPGQYPYEQYF. Here the CDR3 DNA reads TGTGCCAGTTCACGGGAACCGGGACAGTATCCCTACGAGCAGTACTTC.

This clonotype was recorded at least ten times. The rearrangement uses TRBV5-8 and TRBJ2-7, with unresolved D. CDR3 length: 11 amino acids. V lost 1 base to trimming and J lost 6 bases, with 5 bases between them. CDR1 and CDR2 from the germline V gene are SGHTS and YDEGEE. CDR3 bases: TGTGCCAGCAGCTTGTTGGTCGAGCAGTACTTC. Amino acid sequence: CASSLLVEQYF.

There are a few counts of this clonotype. The chain recombines TRBV5-1 with TRBJ1-5; the D gene is possibly TRBD1 (6 bases). The CDR3 contains 14 residues. Germline values: CDR1 SGHRS, CDR2 YFSETQ. V was trimmed by 3 bases and J by 0 bases, leaving 7 bases between them. DNA for the CDR3: TGCGCCAGCAGCTCGGACAGTAGCAATCAGCCCCAGCATTTT. Protein product: CASSSDSSNQPQHF.

This clonotype was picked up many times. V usage is TRBV27 and J usage is TRBJ2-1, with 8 bases that match TRBD1. Looked up from germline, CDR1 is MNHEY and CDR2 is SMNVEV (reference sequence). The J segment lost 0 bases and the V segment lost 6 bases, leaving 7 bases of the junction unmatched. The CDR3 spans 16 residues. CDR3 sequence (DNA): TGTGCCAGCAGGCGCCAACAGGGGGGCTCCTACAATGAGCAGTTCTTC. Protein product: CASRRQQGGSYNEQFF.

This clonotype has a count of ten or more. The chain employs TRBV20-1 and TRBJ2-3; 12 nucleotides agree with TRBD2. Per the germline V gene, CDR1 is DFQATT and CDR2 is SNEGSKA (reference sequence). The CDR3 has 14 residues. V was pared by 5 bases and J by 5 bases, with 5 bases of the junction left unmatched. Here the CDR3 DNA reads TGCAGTGCTTCTAGCGGGGGGGCCGTAGATACGCAGTATTTT. Translation: CSASSGGAVDTQYF.

In this sample, this clonotype turned up many times. V and J are TRBV7-2 and TRBJ2-1, with 7 bases matching TRBD1. Trimming at V came to 6 bases and at J to 4 bases, leaving 3 bases not matched to a gene. This CDR3 contains 13 residues. The germline V gene encodes CDR1 SGHTA and CDR2 FQGNSA. This CDR3 is CASRETGYNEQFF. DNA of the CDR3: TGTGCCAGCAGGGAGACAGGGTACAATGAGCAGTTCTTC.

A single count supports this clonotype. The junction differs from germline at one of its ends, possibly a read error. The V call is TRBV7-2, the J call TRBJ1-1; 8 bases are shared with TRBD1. Germline V lookup: CDR1 SGHTA, CDR2 FQGNSA. The CDR3 totals 14 residues. CDR3 coding DNA: TGTGCCAGCAGCCGACAGGGGTATAACGCTGAAGCTTACTTT. This sequence encodes CASSRQGYNAEAYF.

Turning to this clonotype: This clone may be a read error of a much larger clone one base away. V and J are TRBV14 and TRBJ2-1, with D tentatively TRBD1 (6 bases). The CDR3 totals 13 residues. In germline, CDR1 is SGHDN, CDR2 FVKESK. This chain's CDR3 is CVSSPHDRSRQFF. In nucleotides, the CDR3 is TGTGTCAGCAGCCCCCATGACAGGAGCAGACAGTTCTTC.

The table lists this clonotype with many counts. The chain links TRBV6-5 to TRBJ2-7; D may match TRBD1 or TRBD2 (5 bases each). The CDR3 totals 16 residues. Germline V gene lookup returns CDR1 MNHEY and CDR2 SVGAGI. V dropped 0 bases and J dropped 0 bases, with 12 bases sitting between them. The CDR3 spells CASSYSRGSFSYEQYF. CDR3 bases: TGTGCCAGCAGTTACTCGAGGGGCAGCTTCTCCTACGAGCAGTACTTC.

In its sample, this clonotype was seen many times. V is TRBV5-1 and J is TRBJ1-1; D is uncertain. In germline, CDR1 is SGHRS, CDR2 YFSETQ. The length of the CDR3 is 15 residues. V was cut by 0 bases and J by 0 bases, with 9 bases left in between. The CDR3 DNA reads as TGCGCCAGCAGCTTGGTAGGTGGGATGAACACTGAAGCTTTCTTT. This translates into CASSLVGGMNTEAFF. The full variable domain, in which reference TRBV5-1 and TRBJ1-1 provide the parts outside the CDR3, is KAGVTQTPRYLIKTRGQQVTLSCSPISGHRSVSWYQQTPGQGLQFLFEYFSETQRNKGNFPGRFSGRQFSNSRSEMNVSTLELGDSALYLCASSLVGGMNTEAFFGQGTRLTVV.

There are many counts of this clonotype. The CDR3 DNA is TGTGCCACCAGCAGAGGTGGGCAGATCCAAGAGACCCAGTACTTC. Amino acid sequence: CATSRGGQIQETQYF. The rearrangement joins TRBV15 to TRBJ2-5; D is unresolved. This CDR3 spans 15 amino acids. Per the germline V gene, CDR1 is LNHNV and CDR2 is YYDKDF (reference sequence). Trimming cost V 1 base and J 1 base, with 10 bases left between them.

This clonotype was seen ten or more times. The chain carries TRBV5-1 and TRBJ2-1; D not certain. CDR1 is SGHRS, CDR2 YFSETQ, per germline. V shed 0 bases and J shed 5 bases, with 9 bases lying between them. The CDR3 runs to 14 residues. The CDR3 sequence: CASSLGQVNNEQFF. The CDR3 DNA sequence: TGCGCCAGCAGCTTGGGCCAGGTCAACAATGAGCAGTTCTTC.

There are many counts of this clonotype. The chain joins TRBV27 to TRBJ2-4, with D possibly called TRBD1 or TRBD2 (5 bases each). Germline CDR1 is MNHEY and CDR2 is SMNVEV (reference sequence). The CDR3 extends over 16 amino acids. V gave up 4 bases and J gave up 1 base, with 14 bases separating them. The CDR3 loop reads CASSWGSSLAKNIQYF. The CDR3 DNA sequence: TGTGCCAGCAGTTGGGGGTCGAGCCTGGCCAAAAACATTCAGTACTTC.

This clonotype showed up many times. V and J are TRBV5-1 and TRBJ2-2; 7 positions agree with TRBD2. V shed 4 bases and J 7 bases; nucleotides not matched to a gene: 7. CDR3 length: 14 residues. Germline CDR1 is SGHRS and CDR2 is YFSETQ. CDR3 sequence reads: CASSRTSVGGELFF. The CDR3 region has the DNA TGCGCCAGCAGCCGAACTAGCGTAGGCGGGGAGCTGTTTTTT.

This clonotype has at least ten counts. The rearrangement links TRBV29-1 to TRBJ2-4; weak D call: TRBD1 (6 bases). CDR3 length: 14 amino acids. The ends were cut back, 5 bases at V and 0 bases at J, with 11 bases in the middle. Germline CDR1 is SQVTM and CDR2 is ANQGSEA. The DNA of the CDR3 is TGCAGCGTTCAGGGGATTTTAGCCAAAAACATTCAGTACTTC. Protein: CSVQGILAKNIQYF.

This clonotype was counted many times. In DNA form, the CDR3 reads TGCGCCAGCAGCTTGGAGTGGGGCTTAAACACTGAAGCTTTCTTT. Residues: CASSLEWGLNTEAFF. This chain uses TRBV5-1 with TRBJ1-1; D is perhaps TRBD1 (5 bases). The germline V gene has CDR1 SGHRS and CDR2 YFSETQ. This CDR3 is built from 15 residues. V lost 0 bases to trimming and J lost 2 bases, with 11 bases between them.

There are many counts of this clonotype. V gene TRBV5-1 combines with J gene TRBJ2-7; TRBD2 aligns across 11 bases. V trimming: 0 bases; J trimming: 6 bases; junction bases outside the gene matches: 5. From germline, CDR1 is SGHRS and CDR2 YFSETQ. CDR3 size: 15 residues. CDR3 in amino acids: CASSLELTSGGEQYF. In DNA, the CDR3 is TGCGCCAGCAGCTTGGAACTAACTAGCGGGGGCGAGCAGTACTTC.

This chain connects TRBV10-1 to TRBJ2-2; the match to TRBD1 covers 9 bases. This CDR3 has 17 residues. Germline V gene data show CDR1 as WNHNN and CDR2 as SYGVQD (reference sequence). Trimming at V came to 6 bases and at J to 4 bases, leaving 12 bases not matched to a gene. The CDR3 region is CASSGGHGTGPTGELFF. In DNA, the CDR3 is TGCGCCAGCAGCGGGGGCCACGGGACAGGGCCCACCGGGGAGCTGTTTTTT.

This clonotype was recorded many times. The chain couples TRBV10-3 to TRBJ2-7; unclear D gene. Germline CDR1 ENHRY, CDR2 SYGVKD. V was pared by 5 bases and J by 6 bases, with 8 bases between. CDR3 length equals 11 residues. Written as DNA, the CDR3 is TGTGCCATCAGTCCGGCAGTCGAGCAGTACTTC. Protein: CAISPAVEQYF.

In its sample, this clonotype was seen many times. The chain couples TRBV24-1 to TRBJ2-7; 13 nucleotides align to TRBD2. The CDR3 sequence is 21 residues long. Germline lookup yields CDR1 KGHDR and CDR2 SFDVKD. Unmatched junction bases numbered 17, after V lost 0 bases and J lost 4 bases. The CDR3 loop reads CATSDLLGRMGLAGPSYEQYF. The CDR3 DNA reads TGTGCCACCAGTGATTTGTTGGGACGGATGGGACTAGCGGGACCCTCGTACGAGCAGTACTTC.